This passage covers 24 T cell receptor beta chains from one sample sequenced in a study of tumor and adjacent non-tumor tissue in lung cancer. The library came from three nested PCR rounds adapted from ARM-PCR protocols. TCRdb passed the multiplex PCR reads through MiXCR, listing each CDR3 protein once. The sample carries about 98,000 distinct CDR3 sequences, 80% recorded once. RNA was extracted from bulk tissue without any cell sorting. Distant lung tissue was collected more than 3 cm away from the tumor edge. The sequencing input was distant non-tumor lung tissue. These receptors all come from a man in his fifties or sixties with small cell lung cancer.

A remark on this clonotype: At one end, the junction sequence differs from germline, possibly due to a read error. V is TRBV29-1 and J is TRBJ2-7; TRBD1 might be the D (6 bases). This CDR3 region has 13 residues. CDR1 and CDR2 (germline): SQVTM, ANQGSEA. CDR3 coding DNA: TGCAGCATTGAGGAGACAGGAACCCACGAGCAGTACTTC. Its protein product is CSIEETGTHEQYF.

This chain connects TRBV12-3 or TRBV12-4 to TRBJ2-5; D is perhaps TRBD1 or TRBD2 (5 bases each). V lost 6 bases and J 4 bases, leaving 12 bases between the germline ends. This CDR3 contains 13 residues. CDR3 sequence reads: CASSPGSGETQYF. The CDR3 nucleotides are TGTGCCAGCAGCCCAGGGAGTGGAGAGACCCAGTACTTC.

This clonotype was counted many times. A read error may account for a junction end that differs from germline. The rearrangement uses TRBV20-1 and TRBJ2-1; TRBD2 is a possible D gene (7 bases). The CDR3 loop spans 12 amino acids. CDR1 and CDR2 from the germline V gene are DFQATT and SNEGSKA (reference sequence). The DNA for the CDR3 is TGCAGTGCTATTCTGGGGGGGCTAGATATGATCTTC. Protein product: CSAILGGLDMIF.

Comments on this clonotype: This may be a read error, as it is one base from a much larger clone. V is TRBV28 and J is TRBJ1-1; D perhaps matches TRBD1 (5 bases). V lost 5 bases and J 3 bases, leaving 13 bases between the germline ends. The CDR3 covers 14 residues. From germline, CDR1 is MDHEN and CDR2 SYDVKM. DNA of the CDR3: TGTGCCAGCAGTGTGCCGACAGAGGACACTGAAGCTTTCTTT. Its translation is CASSVPTEDTEAFF.

The chain has TRBV10-3 and TRBJ1-1; the D gene is possibly TRBD1 (5 bases). CDR3 length equals 14 residues. V was pared by 8 bases and J by 6 bases, with 19 bases between. Germline CDR1 reads ENHRY; CDR2 reads SYGVKD. CDR3 residues: CAIGVGLEISEAFF. CDR3 coding DNA: TGTGCCATCGGTGTGGGACTGGAGATATCTGAAGCTTTCTTT.

This clonotype was seen once. The junction differs from germline at one of its ends, possibly a read error. The V gene is TRBV6-2 or TRBV6-3, the J gene TRBJ2-3; tentatively, D is TRBD1 (5 bases). Germline CDR1 reads MNHEY; CDR2 reads SVGEGT. This CDR3 contains 15 residues. CDR3 residues: CASRPANRKTDMLYF. CDR3 nucleotide sequence: TGCGCCAGCAGACCCGCTAACAGGAAGACAGATATGCTGTATTTT.

The genes are TRBV11-2 and TRBJ2-1; a possible D gene is TRBD1 (5 bases). This CDR3 is built from 14 residues. Germline V CDR1 and CDR2: SGHAT, FQNNGV. V shed 2 bases and J shed 12 bases, with 17 bases lying between them. The CDR3 region is CASSLKAGLVLQFF. In nucleotides, the CDR3 is TGTGCCAGCAGCTTAAAGGCAGGGTTGGTGTTGCAGTTCTTC.

The gene calls are TRBV4-2 and TRBJ2-6, with TRBD1 as a possible D gene (5 bases). The CDR3 loop spans 18 amino acids. Germline-derived CDR1 and CDR2 are LGHNA and YNFKEQ. Written as DNA, the CDR3 is TGTATCAGCAGCCTAGATAGGCACGGACACTCTGGGGCCAACGTCCTGACTTTC. Its protein is CISSLDRHGHSGANVLTF.

The rearrangement links TRBV29-1 to TRBJ2-1; 12 bases are shared with TRBD2. Unmatched junction bases numbered 8, after V lost 7 bases and J lost 10 bases. This CDR3 has 13 residues. The V gene's germline CDR1 is SQVTM and CDR2 ANQGSEA. Here the CDR3 reads CSASGLAGLEQFF. CDR3 nucleotide sequence: TGCAGCGCATCTGGACTAGCGGGACTAGAGCAGTTCTTC.

Regarding this clonotype: Germline and junction disagree at one end, which may indicate a read error. The chain joins TRBV24-1 to TRBJ2-1, with D maybe TRBD2 (5 bases). The CDR3 is 15 amino acids. Germline CDR1 reads KGHDR; CDR2 reads SFDVKD. CDR3 in DNA: TGTCCCACCAGTGGTCGGAGGACGGCTTCCAATGAGCAGTTCTTC. This codes for CPTSGRRTASNEQFF.

This clonotype was found once. A clone one base away is much larger, so this may be a read error. The chain recombines TRBV30 with TRBJ2-7; D is unclear. From germline, CDR1 is GTSNPN and CDR2 SVGIG (reference sequence). Trimming cost V 2 bases and J 7 bases, with 9 bases left between them. The CDR3 contains 11 residues. The CDR3 sequence is CAWSWVGEQYF. In nucleotides, the CDR3 is TGTGCCTGGAGTTGGGTGGGTGAGCAGTACTTC. Based on the CDR3 plus reference TRBV30 and TRBJ2-7, the full variable domain is SQTIHQWPATLVQPVGSPLSLECTVEGTSNPNLYWYRQAAGRGLQLLFYSVGIGQISSEVPQNLSASRPQDRQFILSSKKLLLSDSGFYLCAWSWVGEQYFGPGTRLTVT.

The genes are TRBV29-1 and TRBJ1-1; D not certain. V was clipped by 5 bases and J by 1 base, with 8 bases between them. This CDR3 spans 12 amino acids. Germline lookup yields CDR1 SQVTM and CDR2 ANQGSEA. DNA of the CDR3: TGCAGCGTTAAAGGACCGAACACTGAAGCTTTCTTT. Translating gives CSVKGPNTEAFF.

J is TRBJ1-2 and V is TRBV6-1, with a weak D call TRBD1 (5 bases). Germline assignment: CDR1 MNHNS and CDR2 SASEGT. The V end lost 4 bases, the J end lost 10 bases, and 28 bases lay between the germline ends. This CDR3 spans 17 amino acids. CDR3 sequence: CASSVDLFRTSSTNYTF. The CDR3 nucleotides are TGTGCCAGCAGTGTCGACCTTTTCAGGACAAGTTCTACGAACTACACCTTC.

This chain uses TRBV11-2 with TRBJ2-1, with a possible D match to TRBD1 (5 bases). The V and J ends lost 7 bases and 4 bases respectively, with 23 bases between them. The CDR3 sequence is 17 residues long. The germline V gene encodes CDR1 SGHAT and CDR2 FQNNGV. The CDR3 region is CASILLTAQSSYNEQFF. The CDR3 region has the DNA TGTGCCAGCATCCTACTGACAGCCCAGAGCTCATACAATGAGCAGTTCTTC.

The V call is TRBV6-1, the J call TRBJ2-5, with TRBD1 as a possible D gene (5 bases). V dropped 0 bases and J dropped 12 bases, with 17 bases sitting between them. Germline loops: CDR1 MNHNS, CDR2 SASEGT. The CDR3 is 14 residues long. CDR3 bases: TGTGCCAGCAGTGAAGCTCCGGAAGGGGTGGCCAAGTACTTC. It yields the protein CASSEAPEGVAKYF.

The chain is built from TRBV18 and TRBJ2-1; D might be TRBD1 (5 bases). V was cut by 3 bases and J by 3 bases, with 12 bases left in between. Germline CDR1 is KGHSH and CDR2 is LQKENI. The CDR3 length is 15 residues. In DNA form, the CDR3 reads TGTGCCAGCTCACCGGACACACGGAACTACAATGAGCAGTTCTTC. This sequence encodes CASSPDTRNYNEQFF.

Points on this clonotype: This may arise from a read error, as a much more abundant clone is one base away. V gene TRBV28 combines with J gene TRBJ2-7; D call uncertain. Germline assignment: CDR1 MDHEN and CDR2 SYDVKM. The CDR3 contains 12 residues. Trimming pared 5 bases from V and 1 base from J, leaving 6 bases between. Here the CDR3 reads CASSAVSYEQYF. As DNA, the CDR3 is TGTGCCAGCAGTGCTGTTTCCTACGAGCAGTACTTC.

Of note for this clonotype: One end of the junction varies from germline; a read error may be responsible. The chain joins TRBV12-3 or TRBV12-4 to TRBJ2-5; D could derive from TRBD1 or TRBD2 (6 bases each). CDR3 size: 17 residues. DNA of the CDR3: TGTGCCAACAGTGCCCCCACGAGGGGGGTGGGTGGCGAGACTCAGTACTTC. It specifies CANSAPTRGVGGETQYF.

As regards this clonotype: One end of the junction fails to match germline, which may point to a read error. The chain employs TRBV29-1 and TRBJ2-1; D perhaps matches TRBD2 (6 bases). There are 15 residues in the CDR3. Looked up from germline, CDR1 is SQVTM and CDR2 is ANQGSEA. The CDR3 sequence is CTVEWRDRSYNEQFF. Here the CDR3 DNA reads TGTACCGTTGAATGGCGGGACCGCTCCTACAATGAGCAGTTCTTC.

As regards this clonotype: A junction boundary mismatches the germline segment, possibly from a read error. The J gene is TRBJ2-5, the V gene TRBV5-1; 10 nucleotides agree with TRBD1. This CDR3 contains 16 residues. Looked up from germline, CDR1 is SGHRS and CDR2 is YFSETQ. CDR3 nucleotide sequence: TGCGCCAGCAGCTTGGGACAGGGGGCGACCCAAGAGGCCCAGTACTTC. Protein sequence: CASSLGQGATQEAQYF.

This clonotype has at least ten counts. J is TRBJ2-1 and V is TRBV6-6; 7 bases fit TRBD2. The V segment lost 6 bases and the J segment 7 bases; nucleotides outside the gene matches: 18. Germline assignment: CDR1 MNHNY and CDR2 SVGAGI (reference sequence). The CDR3 length is 17 residues. The CDR3 sequence: CASSPPPSSGTENEQFF. The CDR3 DNA follows: TGTGCCAGCAGCCCCCCTCCCTCCAGCGGGACGGAAAATGAGCAGTTCTTC.

The chain links TRBV30 to TRBJ1-1, with D unresolved. Trimming pared 0 bases from V and 5 bases from J, leaving 10 bases between. The CDR3 has 13 amino acids. Germline V lookup: CDR1 GTSNPN, CDR2 SVGIG (reference sequence). The CDR3 coding sequence is TGTGCCTGGAGTGTACAGAGTGGGACTGAAGCTTTCTTT. This sequence encodes CAWSVQSGTEAFF.

The gene calls are TRBV11-2 and TRBJ2-7; D may correspond to TRBD1 or TRBD2 (5 bases each). Between the trimmed V and J ends, which lost 8 bases and 4 bases, there was a span of 15 bases. Germline V gene sequence: CDR1 SGHAT, CDR2 FQNNGV. CDR3 length: 13 residues. The CDR3: CASLNQGAYEQYV. The CDR3 bases are TGTGCCAGCTTGAACCAGGGAGCTTACGAGCAGTACGTC.

The rearrangement links TRBV6-6 to TRBJ2-2; unclear D gene. Per germline, CDR1 MNHNY and CDR2 SVGAGI (reference sequence). This CDR3 comprises 13 residues. The V end was cut by 5 bases, the J end by 3 bases, with 7 bases between. CDR3 in DNA: TGTGCCAGCAGTGGCATCTACACCGGGGAGCTGTTTTTT. Its translation: CASSGIYTGELFF.